The present entry profiles one T cell receptor beta chain with its context. Antigen specificity is unknown. This sample was taken from a study of CD8 T cells in ankylosing spondylitis. General study points: Enrichment of disease-linked clones was reportedly significant in matched ankylosing spondylitis synovial fluid. Typical of ankylosing spondylitis blood, it appeared, was a TCR beta motif of eight highly homologous variants.

Via MiXCR, TCRdb re-called the 5' RACE reads, giving one row per CDR3 protein. The sample lists more than 650,000 distinct CDR3 sequences; over 9.5% were seen once. The length of the CDR3 is 19 residues. V trimming: 5 bases; J trimming: 0 bases; junction bases outside the gene matches: 10. CDR1 and CDR2 (germline): MNHNS, SASEGT. Sequenced: blood, either unsorted or a sorted T cell fraction (not recorded which). The clonotype comes from a male donor with ankylosing spondylitis. The chain is built from TRBV6-1 and TRBJ2-6, with TRBD1 identical over 10 bases. The CDR3 region has the DNA TGTGCCAGCAGTCTAACCGGGACAGGGGAAGGCTCTGGGGCCAACGTCCTGACTTTC. Amino acid sequence: CASSLTGTGEGSGANVLTF.